The 16 T cell receptor beta chains presented below share a single source sample, sequenced in a study of CXCR3-negative and CXCR3-positive naive CD8 T cells. Study-level points and caveats: The study found more hydrophobic TRB CDR3s in CXCR3-positive naive cells than in CXCR3-negative naive cells.

Carrying UMI labels, the TRB cDNA libraries were prepared through 5' RACE. TCRdb reprocessed the 5' RACE reads; each CDR3 protein has one entry and no DNA is given. Its listing shows around 120,000 distinct CDR3 sequences. These receptors' antigens are unknown. The sample taken for sequencing was naive CXCR3+ CD8+ T cells from blood. This sample's subset: CD45RO-CCR7+CD27+CD95- naive CD8+ T cells expressing CXCR3 (TNR3+). The receptors come from a human donor in good health. Some clones in this sample may be carry-over from other donors' samples.

The J gene is TRBJ1-6, the V gene TRBV27; TCRdb calls TRBD1, which cannot be checked without DNA. This CDR3 has 16 residues. The germline V gene has CDR1 MNHEY and CDR2 SMNVEV (reference sequence). The CDR3 region is CASSLFPPWGNSPLHF.

This sequence joins TRBV9 and TRBJ2-7. This CDR3 is 14 amino acids long. Germline V gene data show CDR1 as SGDLS and CDR2 as YYNGEE. CDR3: CASSTTTDSYEQYF. Filled out from reference TRBV9 and TRBJ2-7, the complete variable domain reads DSGVTQTPKHLITATGQRVTLRCSPRSGDLSVYWYQQSLDQGLQFLIQYYNGEERAKGNILERFSAQQFPDLHSELNLSSLELGDSALYFCASSTTTDSYEQYFGPGTRLTVT.

The V call is TRBV5-1, the J call TRBJ2-7; TCRdb picks TRBD1, but there is no DNA to check that call. CDR1 is SGHRS and CDR2 is YFSETQ in the germline V gene. The CDR3 length is 20 residues. CDR3 protein: CASSFSFRGVPAGPFYEQYF.

The chain employs TRBV5-6 and TRBJ2-7. The germline CDR1 and CDR2 sequences are SGHDT and YYEEEE. The length of the CDR3 is 15 residues. CDR3 sequence reads: CASSSGAGGSYEQYF.

The V and J genes are TRBV7-6 and TRBJ1-1. The CDR3 has 12 residues. CDR1 SGHVS and CDR2 FNYEAQ come from the germline V gene. Here the CDR3 reads CASTGINTEAFF.

The chain recombines TRBV4-2 with TRBJ1-5; TCRdb's D call, TRBD1, is unchecked because there is no DNA. CDR1 is LGHNA, CDR2 YNFKEQ, per germline. This CDR3 has 16 amino acids. The CDR3 spells CASSQVLAGVNQPQHF.

The J gene is TRBJ2-7, the V gene TRBV11-2. The CDR3 has 12 residues. CDR1 is SGHAT and CDR2 is FQNNGV in the germline V gene. CDR3 protein: CASSMKVYEQYF.

This chain connects TRBV7-9 to TRBJ1-5; TCRdb's D call, TRBD1, is unchecked because there is no DNA. CDR3 size: 14 residues. Germline V gene sequence: CDR1 SEHNR, CDR2 FQNEAQ (reference sequence). The CDR3 loop reads CASSPLGGNQPQHF.

The CDR3 region is CASSFLAGQETQYF. The J gene is TRBJ2-5, the V gene TRBV28; TCRdb returns TRBD2, unconfirmable since there is no DNA. The germline CDR1 and CDR2 sequences are MDHEN and SYDVKM. The CDR3 runs 14 residues.

The V call is TRBV7-9, the J call TRBJ1-4; without DNA, the TCRdb call of TRBD1 cannot be checked. The CDR3 runs to 17 residues. Per the germline V gene, CDR1 is SEHNR and CDR2 is FQNEAQ (reference sequence). The CDR3 sequence: CASSDRTGGMTNEKLFF.

The chain uses TRBV20-1 and TRBJ2-1; TCRdb calls TRBD2, which cannot be checked without DNA. The germline V gene encodes CDR1 DFQATT and CDR2 SNEGSKA (reference sequence). This CDR3 region has 17 residues. The CDR3 protein is CSARDFGLADLGGEQFF.

The CDR3 here is CASSSGLDGEQYF. The V and J genes are TRBV13 and TRBJ2-7; the TRBD2 assignment by TCRdb is unverifiable without DNA. This CDR3 has 13 amino acids. Germline CDR1 reads PRHDT; CDR2 reads FYEKMQ (reference sequence).

The chain links TRBV21-1 to TRBJ2-3; lacking DNA, the TRBD1 call made by TCRdb goes unchecked. TRBV21-1 is tagged as a pseudogene. The CDR3 runs to 17 residues. The CDR3 sequence is CASSKGSDRGATDTQYF.

The V call is TRBV24-1, the J call TRBJ1-2. CDR1 and CDR2 from the germline V gene are KGHDR and SFDVKD. CDR3 length: 16 amino acids. This chain's CDR3 is CATSDRPGTLNYGYTF.

The V call is TRBV20-1, the J call TRBJ1-5. The germline gives CDR1 DFQATT, CDR2 SNEGSKA (reference sequence). There are 15 residues in the CDR3. The CDR3 here is CSAPPLTGANQPQHF.

V and J are TRBV29-1 and TRBJ2-3; TCRdb gives TRBD1 as the D gene, but with no DNA this cannot be confirmed. CDR3 length: 14 amino acids. Germline CDR1 SQVTM, CDR2 ANQGSEA. CDR3 sequence reads: CSLSTGTITDTQYF.